What follows are 18 T cell receptor beta chains derived from one specimen sequenced in a study of shared clonotypes between healthy human individuals. The protocol was immunoSEQ multiplex PCR, while the TCRdb copy is restricted to in-frame clones and leaves out a portion. Of over a million clones detected, around 98.5% appear once; the ten largest clones hold roughly 0.35%. The sequenced sample was naive CD4+ T cells sorted from blood. Subset here: CD45RA+ positively selected. These TCRs come from a man younger than 40 in good health.

The chain couples TRBV9 to TRBJ2-7; 8 bases align to TRBD2. Germline V gene lookup returns CDR1 SGDLS and CDR2 YYNGEE. V lost 4 bases and J lost 0; bases outside the gene matches: 3. The CDR3 totals 14 residues. DNA for the CDR3: TGTGCCAGCAGCCCCCGGGAGGGCTCCTACGAGCAGTACTTC. Residues: CASSPREGSYEQYF. The complete variable domain, with remaining parts taken from reference TRBV9 and TRBJ2-7, reads DSGVTQTPKHLITATGQRVTLRCSPRSGDLSVYWYQQSLDQGLQFLIQYYNGEERAKGNILERFSAQQFPDLHSELNLSSLELGDSALYFCASSPREGSYEQYFGPGTRLTVT.

The chain recombines TRBV14 with TRBJ2-1; D ambiguous. CDR3 length: 14 residues. V lost 1 base to trimming and J lost 3 bases, with 7 bases between them. Germline lookup yields CDR1 SGHDN and CDR2 FVKESK. DNA of the CDR3: TGTGCCAGCAGCCAAGTGGCTTTCTACAATGAGCAGTTCTTC. It yields the protein CASSQVAFYNEQFF.

The chain recombines TRBV7-2 with TRBJ1-1; D may be TRBD1 (5 bases). This CDR3 has 14 amino acids. CDR1 SGHTA and CDR2 FQGNSA come from the germline V gene. V shed 2 bases and J shed 5 bases, with 12 bases lying between them. The CDR3 bases are TGTGCCAGCAGCTTACATAATTCAGGGACTGAAGCTTTCTTT. It yields the protein CASSLHNSGTEAFF.

The J gene is TRBJ2-7, the V gene TRBV6-6; 8 bases are a match to TRBD1. Trimming cost V 6 bases and J 4 bases; bases outside gene matches: 11. CDR3 length equals 15 residues. The germline V gene has CDR1 MNHNY and CDR2 SVGAGI (reference sequence). CDR3 sequence: CASSRPQGAQYEQYF. The DNA for the CDR3 is TGTGCCAGCAGCCGTCCCCAGGGGGCTCAGTACGAGCAGTACTTC.

With respect to this clone: At the DNA level, this CDR3 is encoded by other sequences in the same sample as well. J is TRBJ2-7 and V is TRBV18; TRBD1 matches at 8 bases. Unmatched junction bases numbered 4, after V lost 1 base and J lost 5 bases. Germline lookup yields CDR1 KGHSH and CDR2 LQKENI. The CDR3 runs 14 residues. The CDR3 DNA is TGTGCCAGCTCACCACGGACAGGGTTCGACGAGCAGTACTTC. It yields the protein CASSPRTGFDEQYF.

The chain couples TRBV4-1 to TRBJ2-2; TRBD2 matches at 8 bases. CDR1 and CDR2 (germline): MGHRA, YSYEKL. V dropped 0 bases and J dropped 6; count of bases not matched to a gene: 6. This CDR3 has 16 residues. CDR3 amino acids: CASSQEVGLVAGELFF. CDR3 in DNA: TGCGCCAGCAGCCAAGAGGTGGGACTAGTTGCCGGGGAGCTGTTTTTT.

The chain has TRBV7-2 and TRBJ1-2; D unclear. The CDR3 extends over 17 amino acids. The V and J ends lost 4 bases and 5 bases respectively, with 23 bases between them. Per germline, CDR1 SGHTA and CDR2 FQGNSA. Written as DNA, the CDR3 is TGTGCCAGCAGCTCGTTAGGAATAGGGCGAGGTTCATATGGCTACACCTTC. As protein: CASSSLGIGRGSYGYTF.

Comments on this clone: In the same sample, other DNA sequences code for this CDR3. The gene calls are TRBV7-6 and TRBJ2-1, with 10 bases fitting TRBD2. Losses at the gene ends were 5 bases for V and 3 bases for J; bases not matched to a gene: 4. From germline, CDR1 is SGHVS and CDR2 FNYEAQ. The CDR3 spans 15 residues. Here the CDR3 reads CASSPLAGNYNEQFF. In nucleotides, the CDR3 is TGTGCCAGCAGCCCACTAGCGGGGAACTACAATGAGCAGTTCTTC.

This rearrangement joins TRBV5-1 to TRBJ2-1; a possible D gene is TRBD2 (6 bases). The germline V and J ends were trimmed by 0 bases and 6 bases, with 22 bases remaining between them. CDR1 is SGHRS, CDR2 YFSETQ, per germline. The CDR3 extends over 18 amino acids. In nucleotides, the CDR3 is TGCGCCAGCAGCTTGGCCCTACTACTTAGCGGAAACCTCAATGAGCAGTTCTTC. Its translation is CASSLALLLSGNLNEQFF.

This rearrangement joins TRBV7-2 to TRBJ1-2; 7 positions agree with TRBD1. The CDR3 contains 15 residues. Germline lookup yields CDR1 SGHTA and CDR2 FQGNSA. The junction had 5 bases not matched to a gene; V was cut back by 1 base and J by 3 bases. For the CDR3, the DNA is TGTGCCAGCAGCTTAGAGTCGGGACAGCACTATGGCTACACCTTC. Translating gives CASSLESGQHYGYTF.

CDR3 nucleotides: TGTGCCAGCAGTGAATTGAGGACAGGGTTGGCCGAGCAGTACTTC. It yields the protein CASSELRTGLAEQYF. The chain uses TRBV6-1 and TRBJ2-7; 8 positions match TRBD1. The CDR3 covers 15 residues. Germline CDR1 and CDR2: MNHNS and SASEGT. The V segment lost 2 bases and the J segment 6 bases; nucleotides outside the gene matches: 9.

This chain connects TRBV7-9 to TRBJ2-2; no definite D call. The CDR3 is made up of 15 amino acids. Trimming shortened V by 0 bases and J by 1 base, and 6 bases separated the two germline ends. The V gene's germline CDR1 is SEHNR and CDR2 FQNEAQ (reference sequence). The CDR3 bases are TGTGCCAGCAGCTTAGCGGGCGAGAACACCGGGGAGCTGTTTTTT. The encoded protein is CASSLAGENTGELFF.

V is TRBV29-1 and J is TRBJ2-1; D unresolved. V shed 3 bases and J shed 5 bases, with 14 bases lying between them. CDR3 size: 14 residues. Germline CDR1 and CDR2: SQVTM and ANQGSEA. The CDR3 protein is CSVESALNNNEQFF. The CDR3 region has the DNA TGCAGCGTTGAGTCTGCCTTAAACAACAATGAGCAGTTCTTC.

The chain links TRBV10-1 to TRBJ2-7; D possibly uses TRBD1 or TRBD2 (5 bases each). This CDR3 region has 14 residues. V shed 2 bases and J shed 3 bases, with 11 bases lying between them. Germline V gene lookup returns CDR1 WNHNN and CDR2 SYGVQD (reference sequence). The CDR3 region has the DNA TGCGCCAGCAGTGAGGGGGGAACGTTCTACGAGCAGTACTTC. Its translation is CASSEGGTFYEQYF.

The chain couples TRBV28 to TRBJ1-5, with a possible D match to TRBD1 (6 bases). V shed 3 bases and J shed 5 bases, with 11 bases lying between them. The germline gives CDR1 MDHEN, CDR2 SYDVKM. The CDR3 has 14 residues. The chain's CDR3 is CASSFRGGDQPQHF. For the CDR3, the DNA is TGTGCCAGCAGTTTTAGAGGGGGAGATCAGCCCCAGCATTTT.

V and J are TRBV21-1 and TRBJ2-3; TRBD1 was called by the table and not checked on the DNA. TRBV21-1 counts as a pseudogene. The CDR3 totals 17 residues. In DNA form, the CDR3 reads TGTGCCAGCAGCAAGGAGTTATCCAGGGGCGGCACAGATACGCAGTATTTT. Protein sequence: CASSKELSRGGTDTQYF.

The chain is built from TRBV28 and TRBJ1-5; no reliable D call. The CDR3 has 16 residues. V gave up 7 bases and J gave up 1 base, with 17 bases separating them. Germline CDR1 MDHEN, CDR2 SYDVKM. The CDR3 sequence: CASNAERDSSNQPQHF. For the CDR3, the DNA is TGTGCCAGCAACGCGGAGAGGGATTCGAGCAATCAGCCCCAGCATTTT.

The table lists this clone with a count of one. The CDR3 protein is CASSDLAGGAYEQYF. The DNA of the CDR3 is TGCGCCAGCAGTGATTTAGCGGGAGGAGCCTACGAGCAGTACTTC. The chain joins TRBV10-2 to TRBJ2-7, with 10 positions matching TRBD2. Germline assignment: CDR1 WSHSY and CDR2 SAAADI. The trim removed 3 bases at V and 2 bases at J, leaving 4 bases unmatched. This CDR3 spans 15 amino acids.